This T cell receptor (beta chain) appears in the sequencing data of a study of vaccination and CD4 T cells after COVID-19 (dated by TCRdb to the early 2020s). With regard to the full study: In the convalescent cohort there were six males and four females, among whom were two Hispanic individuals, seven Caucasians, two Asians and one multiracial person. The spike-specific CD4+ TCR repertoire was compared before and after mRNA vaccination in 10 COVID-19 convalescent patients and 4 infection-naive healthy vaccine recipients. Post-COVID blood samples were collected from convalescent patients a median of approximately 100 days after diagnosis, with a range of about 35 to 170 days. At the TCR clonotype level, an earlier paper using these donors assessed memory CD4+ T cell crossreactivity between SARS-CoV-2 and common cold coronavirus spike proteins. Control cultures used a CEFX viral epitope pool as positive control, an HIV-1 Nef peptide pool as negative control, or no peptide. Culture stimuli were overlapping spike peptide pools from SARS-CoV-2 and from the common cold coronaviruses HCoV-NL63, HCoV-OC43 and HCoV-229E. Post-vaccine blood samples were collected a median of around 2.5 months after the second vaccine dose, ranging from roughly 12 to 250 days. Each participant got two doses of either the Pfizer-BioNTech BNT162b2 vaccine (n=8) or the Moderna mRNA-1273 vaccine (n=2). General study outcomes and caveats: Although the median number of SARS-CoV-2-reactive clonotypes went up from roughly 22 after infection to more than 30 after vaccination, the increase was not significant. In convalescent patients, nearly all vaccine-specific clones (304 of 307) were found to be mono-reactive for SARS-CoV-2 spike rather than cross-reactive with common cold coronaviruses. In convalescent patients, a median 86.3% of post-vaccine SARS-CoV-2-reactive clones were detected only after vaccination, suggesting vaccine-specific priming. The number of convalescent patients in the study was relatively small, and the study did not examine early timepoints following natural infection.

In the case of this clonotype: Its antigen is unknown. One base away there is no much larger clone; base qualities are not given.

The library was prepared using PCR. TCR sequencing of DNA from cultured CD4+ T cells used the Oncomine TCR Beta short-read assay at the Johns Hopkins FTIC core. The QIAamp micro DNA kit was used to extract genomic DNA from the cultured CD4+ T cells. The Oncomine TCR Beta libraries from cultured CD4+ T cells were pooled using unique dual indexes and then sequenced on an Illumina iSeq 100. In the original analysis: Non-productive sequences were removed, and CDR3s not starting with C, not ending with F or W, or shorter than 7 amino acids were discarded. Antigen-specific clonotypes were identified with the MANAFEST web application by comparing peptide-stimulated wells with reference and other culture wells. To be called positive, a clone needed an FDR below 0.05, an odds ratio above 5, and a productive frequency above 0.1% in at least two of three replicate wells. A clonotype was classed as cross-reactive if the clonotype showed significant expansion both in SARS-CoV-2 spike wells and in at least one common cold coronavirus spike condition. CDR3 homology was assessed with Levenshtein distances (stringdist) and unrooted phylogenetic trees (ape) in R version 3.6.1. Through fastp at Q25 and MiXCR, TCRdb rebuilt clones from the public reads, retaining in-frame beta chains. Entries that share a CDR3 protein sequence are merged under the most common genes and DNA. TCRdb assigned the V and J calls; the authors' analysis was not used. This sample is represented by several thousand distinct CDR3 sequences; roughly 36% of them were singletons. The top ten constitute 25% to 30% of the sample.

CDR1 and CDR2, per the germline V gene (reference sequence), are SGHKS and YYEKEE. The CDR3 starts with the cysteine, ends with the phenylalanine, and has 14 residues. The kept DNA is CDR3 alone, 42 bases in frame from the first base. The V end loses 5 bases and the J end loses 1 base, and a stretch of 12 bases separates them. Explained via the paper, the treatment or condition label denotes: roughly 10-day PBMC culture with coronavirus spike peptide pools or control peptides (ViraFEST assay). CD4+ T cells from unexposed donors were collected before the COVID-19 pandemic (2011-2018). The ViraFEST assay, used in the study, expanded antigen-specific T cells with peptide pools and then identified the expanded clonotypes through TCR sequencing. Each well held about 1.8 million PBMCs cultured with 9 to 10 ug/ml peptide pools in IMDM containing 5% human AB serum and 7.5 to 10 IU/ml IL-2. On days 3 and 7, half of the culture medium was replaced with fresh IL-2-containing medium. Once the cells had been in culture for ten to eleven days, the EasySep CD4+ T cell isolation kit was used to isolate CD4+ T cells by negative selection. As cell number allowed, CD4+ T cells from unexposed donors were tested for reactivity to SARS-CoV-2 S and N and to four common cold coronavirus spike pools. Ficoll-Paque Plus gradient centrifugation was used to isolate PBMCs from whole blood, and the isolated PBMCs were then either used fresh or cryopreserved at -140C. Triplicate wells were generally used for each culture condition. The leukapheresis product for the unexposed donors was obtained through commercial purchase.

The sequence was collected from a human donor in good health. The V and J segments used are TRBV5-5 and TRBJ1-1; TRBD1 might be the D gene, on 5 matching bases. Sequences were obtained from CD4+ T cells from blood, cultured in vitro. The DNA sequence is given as TGTGCCAGCAGGGGGACCCACGGGAACACTGAAGCTTTCTTT. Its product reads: CASRGTHGNTEAFF.